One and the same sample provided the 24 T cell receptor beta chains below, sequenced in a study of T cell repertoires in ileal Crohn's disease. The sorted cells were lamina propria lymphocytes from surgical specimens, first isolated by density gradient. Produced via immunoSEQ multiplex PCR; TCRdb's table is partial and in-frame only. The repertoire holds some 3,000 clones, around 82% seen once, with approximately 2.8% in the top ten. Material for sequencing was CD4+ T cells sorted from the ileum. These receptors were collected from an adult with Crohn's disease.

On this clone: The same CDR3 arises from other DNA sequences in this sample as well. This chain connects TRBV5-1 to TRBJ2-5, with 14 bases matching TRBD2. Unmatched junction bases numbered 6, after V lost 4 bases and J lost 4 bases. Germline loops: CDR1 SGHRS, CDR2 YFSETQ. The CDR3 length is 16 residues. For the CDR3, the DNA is TGCGCCAGCAGCGTGACTAGCGGGGGGGCCGGAGAGACCCAGTACTTC. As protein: CASSVTSGGAGETQYF.

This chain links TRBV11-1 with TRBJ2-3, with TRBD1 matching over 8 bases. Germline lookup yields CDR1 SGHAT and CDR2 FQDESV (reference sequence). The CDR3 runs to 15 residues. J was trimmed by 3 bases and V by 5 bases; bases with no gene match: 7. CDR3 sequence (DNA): TGTGCCAGCAGCCCACAGGGGGGACGAACAGATACGCAGTATTTT. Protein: CASSPQGGRTDTQYF.

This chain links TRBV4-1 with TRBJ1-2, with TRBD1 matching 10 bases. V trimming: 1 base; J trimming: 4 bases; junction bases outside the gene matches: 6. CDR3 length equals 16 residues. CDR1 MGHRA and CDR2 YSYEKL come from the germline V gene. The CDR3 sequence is CASSQGGTGVIYGYTF. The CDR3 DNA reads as TGCGCCAGCAGCCAAGGAGGGACAGGGGTGATCTATGGCTACACCTTC.

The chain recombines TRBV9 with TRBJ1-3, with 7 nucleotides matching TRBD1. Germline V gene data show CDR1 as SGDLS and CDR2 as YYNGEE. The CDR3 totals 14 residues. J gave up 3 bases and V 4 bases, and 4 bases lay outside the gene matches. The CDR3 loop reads CASSPGGFGNTIYF. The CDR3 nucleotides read TGTGCCAGCAGCCCAGGGGGTTTTGGAAACACCATATATTTT.

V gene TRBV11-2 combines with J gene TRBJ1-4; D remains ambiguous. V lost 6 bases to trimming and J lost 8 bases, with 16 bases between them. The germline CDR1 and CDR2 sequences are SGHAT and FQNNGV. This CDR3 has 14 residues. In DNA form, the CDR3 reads TGTGCCAGCAGTCTGCAGGCGGGTGTGGAAAAACTGTTTTTT. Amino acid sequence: CASSLQAGVEKLFF. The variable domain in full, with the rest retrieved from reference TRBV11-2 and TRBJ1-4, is EAGVAQSPRYKIIEKRQSVAFWCNPISGHATLYWYQQILGQGPKLLIQFQNNGVVDDSQLPKDRFSAERLKGVDSTLKIQPAKLEDSAVYLCASSLQAGVEKLFFGSGTQLSVL.

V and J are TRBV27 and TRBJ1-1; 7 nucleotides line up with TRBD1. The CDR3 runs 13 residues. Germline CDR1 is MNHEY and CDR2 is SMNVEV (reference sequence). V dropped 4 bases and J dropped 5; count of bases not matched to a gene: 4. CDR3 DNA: TGTGCCAGCAGTTCACAGGGGTGGACTGAAGCTTTCTTT. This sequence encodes CASSSQGWTEAFF.

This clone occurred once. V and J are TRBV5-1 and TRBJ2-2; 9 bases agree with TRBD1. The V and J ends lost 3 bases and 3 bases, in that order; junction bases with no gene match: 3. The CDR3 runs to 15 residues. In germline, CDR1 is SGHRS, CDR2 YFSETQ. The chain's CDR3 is CASSWGQGDTGELFF. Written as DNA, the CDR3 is TGCGCCAGCAGCTGGGGACAGGGCGACACCGGGGAGCTGTTTTTT.

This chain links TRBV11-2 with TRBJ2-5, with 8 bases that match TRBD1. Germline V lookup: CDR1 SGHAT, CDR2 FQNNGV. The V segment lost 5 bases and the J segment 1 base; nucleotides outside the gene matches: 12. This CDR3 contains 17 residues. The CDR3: CASSTPTGVKSQETQYF. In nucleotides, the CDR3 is TGTGCCAGCAGCACGCCGACAGGGGTGAAGTCCCAAGAGACCCAGTACTTC.

The CDR3, as DNA: TGCGCCAGCAGTCAATCGGGCAGTAGCTCCTATAATTCACCCCTCCACTTT. Protein sequence: CASSQSGSSSYNSPLHF. The chain has TRBV23-1 and TRBJ1-6; no clear D. TRBV23-1 is an open reading frame whose function is uncertain. The CDR3 loop spans 17 amino acids. With 0 bases removed from V and 0 bases from J, the gap between germline ends came to 9 bases.

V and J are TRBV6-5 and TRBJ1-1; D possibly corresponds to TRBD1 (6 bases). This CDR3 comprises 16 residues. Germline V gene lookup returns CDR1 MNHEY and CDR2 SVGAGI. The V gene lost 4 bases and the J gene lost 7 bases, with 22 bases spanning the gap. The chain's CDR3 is CASSSQTLDRELEAFF. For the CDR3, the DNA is TGTGCCAGCAGTTCCCAGACTCTGGACAGAGAGCTTGAAGCTTTCTTT.

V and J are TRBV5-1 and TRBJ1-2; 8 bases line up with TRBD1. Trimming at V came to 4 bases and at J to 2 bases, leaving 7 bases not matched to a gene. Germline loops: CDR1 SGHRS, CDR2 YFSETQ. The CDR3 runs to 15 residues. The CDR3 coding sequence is TGCGCCAGCAGCGAAACGGGACAGGTGAACTATGGCTACACCTTC. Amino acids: CASSETGQVNYGYTF.

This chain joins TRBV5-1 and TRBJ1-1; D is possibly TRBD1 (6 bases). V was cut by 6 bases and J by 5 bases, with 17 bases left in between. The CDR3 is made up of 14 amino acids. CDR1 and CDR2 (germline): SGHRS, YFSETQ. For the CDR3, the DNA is TGCGCCAGCAATTGGGGGCAGGGTCGGACTGAAGCTTTCTTT. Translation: CASNWGQGRTEAFF.

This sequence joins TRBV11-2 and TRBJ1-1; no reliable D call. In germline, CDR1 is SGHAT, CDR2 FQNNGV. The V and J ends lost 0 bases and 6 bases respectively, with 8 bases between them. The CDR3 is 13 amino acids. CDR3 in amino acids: CASSLEPSAEAFF. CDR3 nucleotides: TGTGCCAGCAGCTTAGAGCCTTCAGCTGAAGCTTTCTTT.

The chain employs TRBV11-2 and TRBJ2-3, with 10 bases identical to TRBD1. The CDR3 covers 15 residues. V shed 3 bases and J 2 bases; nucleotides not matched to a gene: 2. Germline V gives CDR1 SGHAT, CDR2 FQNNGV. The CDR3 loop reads CASSFGTGDTDTQYF. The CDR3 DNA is TGTGCCAGCAGCTTCGGGACAGGGGACACAGATACGCAGTATTTT.

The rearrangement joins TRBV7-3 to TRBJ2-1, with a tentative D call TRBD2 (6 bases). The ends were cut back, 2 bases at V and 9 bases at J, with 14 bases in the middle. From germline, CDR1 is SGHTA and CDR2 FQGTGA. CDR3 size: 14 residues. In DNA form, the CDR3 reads TGTGCCAGCAGCTTATTTTCGGTGGGGGGTGAGCAGTTCTTC. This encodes CASSLFSVGGEQFF.

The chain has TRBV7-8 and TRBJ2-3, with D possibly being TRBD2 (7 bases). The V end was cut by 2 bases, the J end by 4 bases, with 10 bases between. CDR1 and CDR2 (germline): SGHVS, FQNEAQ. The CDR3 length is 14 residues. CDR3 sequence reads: CASSLRGASDTQYF. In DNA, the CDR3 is TGTGCCAGCAGCTTACGGGGGGCCTCAGATACGCAGTATTTT.

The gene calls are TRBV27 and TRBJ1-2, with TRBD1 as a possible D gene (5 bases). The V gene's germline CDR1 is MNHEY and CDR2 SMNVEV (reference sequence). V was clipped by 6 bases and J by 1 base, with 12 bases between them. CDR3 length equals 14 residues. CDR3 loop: CASRTASVNYGYTF. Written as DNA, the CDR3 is TGTGCCAGCAGGACAGCCTCCGTTAACTATGGCTACACCTTC.

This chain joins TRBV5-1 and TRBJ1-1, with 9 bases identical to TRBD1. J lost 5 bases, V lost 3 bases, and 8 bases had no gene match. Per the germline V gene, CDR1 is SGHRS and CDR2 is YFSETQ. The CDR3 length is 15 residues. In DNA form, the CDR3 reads TGCGCCAGCAGCTCCGCGGGACAGGGAGAGACTGAAGCTTTCTTT. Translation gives CASSSAGQGETEAFF.

The CDR3 loop is CASSLGTGFETEAFF. CDR3 coding DNA: TGCGCCAGCAGCCTAGGGACAGGGTTTGAAACTGAAGCTTTCTTT. The chain links TRBV5-1 to TRBJ1-1, with 9 bases fitting TRBD1. Losses at the gene ends were 4 bases for V and 5 bases for J; bases not matched to a gene: 9. The CDR3 totals 15 residues. From germline, CDR1 is SGHRS and CDR2 YFSETQ.

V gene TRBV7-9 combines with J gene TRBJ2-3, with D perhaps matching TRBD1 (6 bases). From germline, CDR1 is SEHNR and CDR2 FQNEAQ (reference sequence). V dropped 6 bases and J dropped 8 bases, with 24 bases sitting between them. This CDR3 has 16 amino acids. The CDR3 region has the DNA TGTGCCAGCAGTCACACCCTCGGTTGGGACACTGTTACGCAGTATTTT. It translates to CASSHTLGWDTVTQYF.

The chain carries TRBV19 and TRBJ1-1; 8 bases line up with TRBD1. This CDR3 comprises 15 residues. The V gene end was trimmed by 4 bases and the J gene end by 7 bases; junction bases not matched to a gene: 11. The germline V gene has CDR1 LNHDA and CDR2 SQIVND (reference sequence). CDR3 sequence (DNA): TGTGCCAGTAGTACCTCCGGAGGACAGGGAATTGAAGCTTTCTTT. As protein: CASSTSGGQGIEAFF.

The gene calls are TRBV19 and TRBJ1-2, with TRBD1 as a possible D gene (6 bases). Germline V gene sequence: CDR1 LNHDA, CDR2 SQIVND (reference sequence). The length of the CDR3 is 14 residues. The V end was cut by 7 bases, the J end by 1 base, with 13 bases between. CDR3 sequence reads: CASNRGRVNYGYTF. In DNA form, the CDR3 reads TGTGCCAGTAATAGGGGGAGAGTTAACTATGGCTACACCTTC.

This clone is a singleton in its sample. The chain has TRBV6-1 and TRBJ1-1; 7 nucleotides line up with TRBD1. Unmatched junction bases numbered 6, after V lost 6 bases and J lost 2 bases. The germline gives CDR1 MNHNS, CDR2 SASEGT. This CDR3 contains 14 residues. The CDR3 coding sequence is TGTGCCAGCAGCCCATACAGGGGAAACACTGAAGCTTTCTTT. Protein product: CASSPYRGNTEAFF.

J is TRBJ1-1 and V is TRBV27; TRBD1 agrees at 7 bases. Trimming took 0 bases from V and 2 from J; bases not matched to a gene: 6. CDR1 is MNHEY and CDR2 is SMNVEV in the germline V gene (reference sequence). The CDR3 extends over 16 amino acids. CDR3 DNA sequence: TGTGCCAGCAGTTTATCAGGAGGACAGGTTAACACTGAAGCTTTCTTT. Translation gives CASSLSGGQVNTEAFF.